This T cell receptor (beta chain) was observed in a study of T cell repertoires in cytomegalovirus infection. As for the study in general: Peptides in the study included HLA-C-restricted and HLA-B-restricted CMV epitopes. Matching HLA type, along with CMV infection, was indicated by public TCR beta signatures. Findings and limits, study-wide: The study identified carriers of CMV plus the relevant HLA from cumulative public TCR beta family frequency. HLA-C-restricted CMV-specific TCR beta clonotypes were dominant in the ex vivo response.

MiXCR, run by TCRdb on the reads, gives a single entry per CDR3 protein. The table shows 800,000 to 950,000 distinct CDR3 sequences, with approximately 29% occurring only once. This clonotype was seen ten or more times. As yet, its antigen is unknown. The V and J ends lost 1 base and 6 bases, in that order; junction bases with no gene match: 8. Germline CDR1 reads SGHVS; CDR2 reads FNYEAQ. The CDR3 totals 16 residues. V is TRBV7-6 and J is TRBJ2-1, with 8 bases aligning to TRBD1. The sequence was collected from a human donor in good health (CMV status not recorded). Some clones in this sample may be carry-over from other donors' samples. This sample comprised cultured CD8+ T cells from PBMCs, obtained from culture after CMV antigen stimulation. The CDR3 sequence is CASSLGPDRAVNEQFF. The CDR3 coding sequence is TGTGCCAGCAGCTTAGGCCCGGACAGGGCGGTCAATGAGCAGTTCTTC.